A single sample gave rise to the 23 T cell receptor beta chains below, sequenced in a study of beta chain features in type 1 diabetes. These receptors are not linked to any known antigen. Whole-study results and caveats: Type 1 diabetes patients showed a moderate but significant shortening of TCRB CDR3s in all four CD4+ subsets.

Expressed TCRB transcripts were sequenced because the isolated RNA had all been reverse transcribed beforehand. The repertoire was sequenced with immunoSEQ multiplex PCR; TCRdb's copy has only in-frame clones and lacks some. The sample yields 310,000 or so clones, about a tenth seen once. The sample consisted of central memory CD4+ T cells from blood. These receptors came from a man aged 25 to 40 with type 1 diabetes.

J is TRBJ2-5 and V is TRBV5-4, with 9 bases matching TRBD2. Trimming removed 0 bases from V and 7 bases from J; junction bases left unmatched: 7. The CDR3 totals 15 residues. Germline CDR1 SGHNT, CDR2 YYREEE (reference sequence). The CDR3, as DNA: TGTGCCAGCAGCTTGGCGGCTAGCGGGGATGGGACCCAGTACTTC. Its translation is CASSLAASGDGTQYF.

The V and J genes are TRBV5-5 and TRBJ2-5; D tentatively fits TRBD1 or TRBD2 (5 bases each). From germline, CDR1 is SGHKS and CDR2 YYEKEE (reference sequence). Trimming removed 3 bases from V and 2 bases from J, with 11 bases in between. This CDR3 has 14 residues. The CDR3 region is CASSSTGTQETQYF. The CDR3 DNA reads as TGTGCCAGCAGCTCTACCGGGACGCAAGAGACCCAGTACTTC.

This clone has more than one count but fewer than ten. The chain couples TRBV7-9 to TRBJ1-1; TRBD1 matches at 8 bases. The J segment lost 1 base and the V segment lost 4 bases, leaving 5 bases of the junction unmatched. Germline CDR1 SEHNR, CDR2 FQNEAQ (reference sequence). CDR3 length: 15 residues. CDR3 region: CASSWGDRRNTEAFF. DNA for the CDR3: TGTGCCAGCAGCTGGGGGGACAGGCGGAACACTGAAGCTTTCTTT.

This clone came up a few times. V and J are TRBV5-1 and TRBJ1-5; 7 bases are a match to TRBD1. The CDR3 is 15 residues long. V lost 3 bases to trimming and J lost 3 bases; unmatched junction nucleotides: 6. The germline V gene has CDR1 SGHRS and CDR2 YFSETQ. The CDR3 reads CASSWGDSSNQPQHF. The CDR3 DNA follows: TGCGCCAGCAGCTGGGGGGACAGTTCCAATCAGCCCCAGCATTTT.

This clone was seen only a few times. The V gene is TRBV7-6, the J gene TRBJ1-4, with a possible D match to TRBD1 (6 bases). The CDR3 sequence is 15 residues long. Germline V gene data show CDR1 as SGHVS and CDR2 as FNYEAQ. V lost 4 bases to trimming and J lost 0 bases, with 9 bases between them. The CDR3 DNA sequence: TGTGCCAGCAGCTCAGAGGGGGCAACTAATGAAAAACTGTTTTTT. Translation: CASSSEGATNEKLFF.

In its sample, this clone was seen a few times. The CDR3 loop is CASSPSGLLAKNIQYF. The CDR3 bases are TGTGCCAGCAGTCCTTCGGGTCTCCTAGCCAAAAACATTCAGTACTTC. V gene TRBV27 combines with J gene TRBJ2-4, with D unclear. The V and J ends lost 5 bases and 0 bases respectively, with 14 bases between them. Germline CDR1 is MNHEY and CDR2 is SMNVEV (reference sequence). The CDR3 consists of 16 residues.

The sample holds a few counts of this clone. The rearrangement links TRBV6-1 to TRBJ2-7; no firm D call. The CDR3 totals 11 residues. The V gene lost 7 bases and the J gene lost 4 bases, with 8 bases spanning the gap. Per germline, CDR1 MNHNS and CDR2 SASEGT. The CDR3 nucleotides read TGTGCCAGCACGAAAGGGTACGAGCAGTACTTC. Translating it yields CASTKGYEQYF.

The chain links TRBV4-3 to TRBJ1-2; D unclear. This CDR3 contains 14 residues. Deletions cut 0 bases from V and 8 bases from J, with 13 bases between. Germline CDR1 LGHNA, CDR2 YSLEER. CDR3 region: CASSQDEGNSGYTF. The CDR3 DNA is TGCGCCAGCAGCCAAGATGAAGGGAATAGCGGCTACACCTTC.

As regards this clone: The identical CDR3 is also encoded by other nucleotide sequences in the sample. The rearrangement joins TRBV5-1 to TRBJ2-5, with 11 nucleotides matching TRBD2. This CDR3 contains 15 residues. Germline-derived CDR1 and CDR2 are SGHRS and YFSETQ. Losses at the gene ends were 4 bases for V and 3 bases for J; bases not matched to a gene: 5. The CDR3 reads CASSTGTSGEETQYF. CDR3 coding DNA: TGCGCCAGCAGCACCGGGACTAGCGGCGAAGAGACCCAGTACTTC.

The chain is built from TRBV5-3 and TRBJ2-1; D gene uncertain. TRBV5-3 is an ORF for which the function is uncertain. V lost 5 bases and J lost 2, with 14 bases in between. The CDR3 sequence is 15 residues long. The CDR3 is CARRLLAGPYNEQFF. CDR3 bases: TGTGCCAGAAGGCTCCTTGCCGGGCCCTACAATGAGCAGTTCTTC.

The CDR3 bases are TGTGCCAGCAGTTACGGGACGGGGAGGACTGAAGCTTTCTTT. Amino acids: CASSYGTGRTEAFF. The rearrangement uses TRBV7-9 and TRBJ1-1, with a tentative D call TRBD1 (5 bases). V dropped 6 bases and J dropped 5 bases, with 16 bases sitting between them. The germline CDR1 and CDR2 sequences are SEHNR and FQNEAQ (reference sequence). This CDR3 region has 14 residues.

This clone occurred a few times. The V gene is TRBV29-1, the J gene TRBJ1-2; D perhaps matches TRBD1 (6 bases). The CDR3 runs to 13 residues. Trimming stripped 4 bases from V and 8 bases from J, with 17 bases between. Germline CDR1 and CDR2: SQVTM and ANQGSEA. The CDR3 loop is CSVVFLEGGGYTF. The CDR3 DNA reads as TGCAGCGTTGTATTCCTCGAGGGGGGCGGCTACACCTTC.

Only a few counts were recorded for this clone. The chain links TRBV4-1 to TRBJ2-3; 12 nucleotides match TRBD2. V trimming: 5 bases; J trimming: 4 bases; junction bases outside the gene matches: 10. Germline CDR1 and CDR2: MGHRA and YSYEKL. CDR3 length equals 17 residues. The CDR3 DNA follows: TGCGCCAGCAGCGTACACCAGACTAGCGGGGGCTCAGATACGCAGTATTTT. It encodes CASSVHQTSGGSDTQYF.

In this sample, this clone turned up a few times. V gene TRBV10-3 combines with J gene TRBJ1-4, with D possibly matching TRBD1 (5 bases). This CDR3 spans 18 amino acids. Trimming removed 7 bases from V and 8 bases from J, with 29 bases in between. Per the germline V gene, CDR1 is ENHRY and CDR2 is SYGVKD. This chain's CDR3 is CAIMKRDFWGQDGEKLFF. For the CDR3, the DNA is TGTGCCATCATGAAGCGGGACTTCTGGGGCCAGGACGGCGAAAAACTGTTTTTT.

V usage is TRBV29-1 and J usage is TRBJ1-5; a weak D match, TRBD1 (5 bases). Germline CDR1 is SQVTM and CDR2 is ANQGSEA. The CDR3 has 15 residues. Between the trimmed V and J ends, which lost 5 bases and 3 bases, there was a span of 17 bases. CDR3 amino acids: CSVLIQDGANQPQHF. In DNA form, the CDR3 reads TGCAGCGTTCTTATACAGGATGGGGCCAATCAGCCCCAGCATTTT.

In this sample, this clone turned up a few times. J is TRBJ1-2 and V is TRBV6-6; TRBD1 matches 9 bases. The CDR3 totals 15 residues. Germline lookup yields CDR1 MNHNY and CDR2 SVGAGI (reference sequence). After removal of 5 bases from V and 3 bases from J, the junction contained 7 bases not matched to a gene. The CDR3 is CASSSEGQGDYGYTF. CDR3 nucleotides: TGTGCCAGCAGTAGTGAGGGACAGGGAGACTATGGCTACACCTTC.

This clone was seen a few times. This rearrangement joins TRBV20-1 to TRBJ1-1; no reliable D call. Germline V gives CDR1 DFQATT, CDR2 SNEGSKA (reference sequence). The CDR3 runs 11 residues. Trimming took 3 bases from V and 9 from J, leaving 11 bases between them. CDR3 nucleotide sequence: TGCAGTGCTAGTACCGGACCCAAAGCTTTCTTT. Translating gives CSASTGPKAFF.

This clone was seen a handful of times. The J gene is TRBJ2-1, the V gene TRBV20-1; a weak D match, TRBD2 (5 bases). CDR3 length: 9 residues. V was trimmed by 6 bases and J by 10 bases, leaving 7 bases between them. The germline V gene has CDR1 DFQATT and CDR2 SNEGSKA (reference sequence). The CDR3 bases are TGCAGTGCGGGAGTAGAGCAGTTCTTC. It specifies CSAGVEQFF.

This clone has only a few counts. The chain joins TRBV11-3 to TRBJ1-1; possible D gene TRBD1, 5 bases. CDR3 length equals 13 residues. Trimming stripped 5 bases from V and 1 base from J, with 8 bases between. Germline V gives CDR1 SGHNT, CDR2 YENEEA. CDR3 sequence reads: CASSPGTNTEAFF. The CDR3 bases are TGTGCCAGCAGCCCCGGGACGAACACTGAAGCTTTCTTT.

The rearrangement joins TRBV18 to TRBJ1-1; D remains unclear. Trimming cost V 2 bases and J 1 base, with 11 bases left between them. Germline loops: CDR1 KGHSH, CDR2 LQKENI. CDR3 length equals 15 residues. The CDR3: CASSPLELPNTEAFF. CDR3 nucleotide sequence: TGTGCCAGCTCACCATTAGAGCTCCCGAACACTGAAGCTTTCTTT.

The V gene is TRBV7-2, the J gene TRBJ2-2; 8 bases are a match to TRBD2. Germline lookup yields CDR1 SGHTA and CDR2 FQGNSA. The CDR3 loop spans 17 amino acids. Unmatched junction bases numbered 9, after V lost 4 bases and J lost 2 bases. The CDR3 DNA sequence: TGTGCCAGCAGCTCCCCGGTTAGCGGGATTAACACCGGGGAGCTGTTTTTT. Amino acids: CASSSPVSGINTGELFF.

The V gene is TRBV7-2, the J gene TRBJ2-1; TRBD1 is a possible D gene (6 bases). The length of the CDR3 is 14 residues. Germline values: CDR1 SGHTA, CDR2 FQGNSA. V lost 4 bases and J lost 7, with 14 bases in between. The DNA for the CDR3 is TGTGCCAGCAGCTCGGGGAACAGGGTGAATGAGCAGTTCTTC. Translated: CASSSGNRVNEQFF.

A few counts support this clone. This chain links TRBV7-2 with TRBJ2-7; D gene uncertain. Germline V gene sequence: CDR1 SGHTA, CDR2 FQGNSA. The CDR3 runs 12 residues. Deletions cut 3 bases from V and 2 bases from J, with 5 bases between. CDR3 sequence reads: CASSLSTYEQYF. The CDR3 DNA follows: TGTGCCAGCAGCTTGTCAACCTACGAGCAGTACTTC.